This passage covers 20 T cell receptor beta chains from one sample sequenced in a study of T cell repertoires in cytomegalovirus infection. In TCRdb, the reads were re-called with MiXCR into one record per CDR3 protein. The profile shows some 440,000 distinct CDR3 sequences, roughly a third of them singletons. Sequences were obtained from PBMCs. Receptor source: a human donor in good health (CMV status not recorded). Some clones in this sample may be carry-over from other donors' samples.

The chain has TRBV7-2 and TRBJ1-1, with D perhaps TRBD1 (6 bases). The CDR3 spans 14 residues. The V gene's germline CDR1 is SGHTA and CDR2 FQGNSA. With 4 bases removed from V and 4 bases from J, the gap between germline ends came to 13 bases. The chain's CDR3 is CASSSRAGATEAFF. The CDR3 nucleotides read TGTGCCAGCAGCTCGAGGGCAGGGGCCACTGAAGCTTTCTTT.

This chain joins TRBV7-6 and TRBJ1-1; D unclear. This CDR3 has 14 residues. Germline V lookup: CDR1 SGHVS, CDR2 FNYEAQ. The V and J ends lost 5 bases and 6 bases respectively, with 16 bases between them. CDR3 region: CASSALSSHAEAFF. CDR3 DNA: TGTGCCAGCAGCGCCCTGAGCTCCCACGCTGAAGCTTTCTTT.

Remarks on this clonotype: A junction end diverges from the germline sequence, so it may reflect a read error. The chain carries TRBV4-3 and TRBJ1-2; D not certain. Looked up from germline, CDR1 is LGHNA and CDR2 is YSLEER. The CDR3 length is 14 residues. The CDR3 loop reads CAGRQEPDHYGYTF. Here the CDR3 DNA reads TGCGCCGGCAGACAAGAGCCAGACCACTATGGCTACACCTTC.

This clonotype has ten or more counts. CDR3 loop: CASSLDSGTSSYNEQFF. DNA for the CDR3: TGTGCCAGCAGCTTAGATTCCGGGACTAGCAGTTACAATGAGCAGTTCTTC. The chain is built from TRBV7-2 and TRBJ2-1; TRBD2 agrees at 9 bases. The germline gives CDR1 SGHTA, CDR2 FQGNSA. Unmatched junction bases numbered 8, after V lost 1 base and J lost 4 bases. The CDR3 length is 17 residues.

V usage is TRBV19 and J usage is TRBJ2-1; 7 nucleotides align to TRBD1. J was trimmed by 2 bases and V by 1 base; bases with no gene match: 5. Germline V CDR1 and CDR2: LNHDA, SQIVND (reference sequence). The CDR3 is made up of 16 amino acids. The CDR3 DNA reads TGTGCCAGTAGTATAGTCCAAGGACAGGCCTACAATGAGCAGTTCTTC. Amino acid sequence: CASSIVQGQAYNEQFF.

As regards this clonotype: This may stem from a read error, because a much larger clone lies one nucleotide away. The CDR3 does not end in the conserved phenylalanine or tryptophan, so this is likely a read error. The chain is built from TRBV7-8 and TRBJ2-3; D call uncertain. Between the trimmed V and J ends, which lost 5 bases and 5 bases, there was a span of 8 bases. This CDR3 contains 12 residues. CDR1 and CDR2 from the germline V gene are SGHVS and FQNEAQ. The CDR3 sequence is CASSLSRDTQYV. The CDR3 coding sequence is TGTGCCAGCAGCCTCTCTAGAGATACGCAGTATGTT.

This chain links TRBV19 with TRBJ2-2; a weak D match, TRBD2 (5 bases). The CDR3 is made up of 14 amino acids. Germline V gene lookup returns CDR1 LNHDA and CDR2 SQIVND (reference sequence). Trimming removed 4 bases at V and 5 bases at J, with 11 bases between. CDR3 sequence: CASSSTTGTGELFF. The DNA for the CDR3 is TGTGCCAGTAGTAGTACTACGGGGACCGGGGAGCTGTTTTTT.

This chain joins TRBV2 and TRBJ1-2, with TRBD1 as a possible D gene (5 bases). The CDR3 length is 14 residues. The V gene lost 7 bases and the J gene lost 8 bases, with 20 bases spanning the gap. Germline V gives CDR1 SNHLY, CDR2 FYNNEI. The CDR3 loop reads CASTGGPPPGGYTF. CDR3 coding DNA: TGTGCCAGCACCGGGGGTCCCCCCCCAGGGGGCTACACCTTC.

This chain uses TRBV5-5 with TRBJ1-6; maybe TRBD1 (5 bases). This CDR3 has 13 residues. Trimming left V 6 bases short and J 5 bases short, with 9 bases between. CDR1 is SGHKS, CDR2 YYEKEE, per germline (reference sequence). The CDR3 DNA follows: TGTGCCAGCACCTGGGACCATAATTCACCCCTCCACTTT. Its translation is CASTWDHNSPLHF.

The chain is built from TRBV12-5 and TRBJ1-1; no reliable D call. Germline V lookup: CDR1 LGHNT, CDR2 FRNRAP. The V gene lost 5 bases and the J gene lost 0 bases, with 13 bases spanning the gap. The CDR3 is 15 amino acids. Here the CDR3 DNA reads TGTGCTAGTGGTCAACCCATACGCATGAACACTGAAGCTTTCTTT. Its translation is CASGQPIRMNTEAFF. Looking up the rest from reference TRBV12-5 and TRBJ1-1 gives the full variable domain: DARVTQTPRHKVTEMGQEVTMRCQPILGHNTVFWYRQTMMQGLELLAYFRNRAPLDDSGMPKDRFSAEMPDATLATLKIQPSEPRDSAVYFCASGQPIRMNTEAFFGQGTRLTVV.

This chain connects TRBV7-3 to TRBJ2-7, with 8 positions matching TRBD2. CDR3 length equals 16 residues. The V gene's germline CDR1 is SGHTA and CDR2 FQGTGA. J lost 3 bases, V lost 1 base, and 8 bases had no gene match. The CDR3 loop reads CASSLKVSGAFYEQYF. In DNA, the CDR3 is TGTGCCAGCAGCTTAAAGGTTAGCGGGGCCTTCTACGAGCAGTACTTC. Variable domain in full (rest from reference TRBV7-3 and TRBJ2-7): GAGVSQTPSNKVTEKGKYVELRCDPISGHTALYWYRQSLGQGPEFLIYFQGTGAADDSGLPNDRFFAVRPEGSVSTLKIQRTERGDSAVYLCASSLKVSGAFYEQYFGPGTRLTVT.

This clonotype was picked up a small number of times. The rearrangement links TRBV20-1 to TRBJ1-6; D not resolved. CDR3 length: 15 residues. Germline CDR1 DFQATT, CDR2 SNEGSKA (reference sequence). V was clipped by 6 bases and J by 0 bases, with 12 bases between them. The CDR3 protein is CSADARGSYNSPLHF. In nucleotides, the CDR3 is TGCAGTGCAGACGCCCGGGGCTCCTATAATTCACCCCTCCACTTT.

The chain uses TRBV18 and TRBJ1-1; 8 nucleotides agree with TRBD1. CDR1 and CDR2 from the germline V gene are KGHSH and LQKENI. The V gene end was trimmed by 3 bases and the J gene end by 1 base; junction bases not matched to a gene: 4. This CDR3 comprises 15 residues. CDR3 sequence (DNA): TGTGCCAGCTCACCTTGGACAGGGAGGAACACTGAAGCTTTCTTT. This sequence encodes CASSPWTGRNTEAFF. The full variable domain, rest sourced from reference TRBV18 and TRBJ1-1, is NAGVMQNPRHLVRRRGQEARLRCSPMKGHSHVYWYRQLPEEGLKFMVYLQKENIIDESGMPKERFSAEFPKEGPSILRIQQVVRGDSAAYFCASSPWTGRNTEAFFGQGTRLTVV.

This clonotype was seen only a few times. The rearrangement links TRBV9 to TRBJ1-3; possibly TRBD1 for D (5 bases). Germline V gene data show CDR1 as SGDLS and CDR2 as YYNGEE. There are 14 residues in the CDR3. V lost 3 bases, J lost 7 bases, and 14 bases lay in between. The CDR3 sequence is CASSETAGLNTIYF. The CDR3, as DNA: TGTGCCAGCAGCGAGACGGCAGGGTTGAACACCATATATTTT.

The chain joins TRBV4-1 to TRBJ2-2; TRBD1 is a possible D gene (6 bases). This CDR3 comprises 19 residues. CDR1 and CDR2 (germline): MGHRA, YSYEKL. Trimming pared 4 bases from V and 0 bases from J, leaving 21 bases between. This CDR3 reads CASSPTYLQGAANTGELFF. As DNA, the CDR3 is TGCGCCAGCAGCCCAACTTACCTACAGGGAGCGGCGAACACCGGGGAGCTGTTTTTT.

The V call is TRBV6-1, the J call TRBJ2-7; 9 bases are a match to TRBD1. Germline lookup yields CDR1 MNHNS and CDR2 SASEGT. The CDR3 spans 14 residues. The ends lost 4 bases at V and 2 bases at J; junction bases unmatched: 3. CDR3 protein: CASSARTGAYEQYF. CDR3 nucleotide sequence: TGTGCCAGCAGTGCCAGGACAGGGGCCTACGAGCAGTACTTC.

This clonotype was detected a few times. V and J are TRBV7-2 and TRBJ2-7; D is uncertain. CDR3 size: 13 residues. V was shortened by 1 base and J by 6 bases, with 10 bases between the two germline ends. The germline V gene has CDR1 SGHTA and CDR2 FQGNSA. CDR3 amino acids: CASSLDMGGEQYF. As DNA, the CDR3 is TGTGCCAGCAGCTTAGATATGGGCGGCGAGCAGTACTTC.

This clonotype was observed many times. The V call is TRBV7-2, the J call TRBJ1-1; no clear D. The V end was cut by 1 base, the J end by 5 bases, with 5 bases between. This CDR3 spans 12 amino acids. Germline V CDR1 and CDR2: SGHTA, FQGNSA. CDR3 DNA: TGTGCCAGCAGCTTAGTTCCAACTGAAGCTTTCTTT. It specifies CASSLVPTEAFF. Using reference TRBV7-2 and TRBJ1-1 for the parts outside the CDR3, the full variable domain is GAGVSQSPSNKVTEKGKDVELRCDPISGHTALYWYRQSLGQGLEFLIYFQGNSAPDKSGLPSDRFSAERTGGSVSTLTIQRTQQEDSAVYLCASSLVPTEAFFGQGTRLTVV.

The chain is built from TRBV27 and TRBJ2-2; possibly TRBD1 or TRBD2 for D (5 bases each). Germline CDR1 is MNHEY and CDR2 is SMNVEV (reference sequence). Trimming removed 5 bases from V and 4 bases from J, with 14 bases in between. The CDR3 runs to 15 residues. CDR3 sequence reads: CASSPRDRLTGELFF. The CDR3 DNA reads TGTGCCAGCAGTCCCAGGGACCGACTCACCGGGGAGCTGTTTTTT.

Many counts were recorded for this clonotype. The genes are TRBV7-6 and TRBJ2-6; 8 positions match TRBD1. With V trimmed by 3 bases and J by 0 bases, 7 bases remained unmatched. The length of the CDR3 is 18 residues. Germline loops: CDR1 SGHVS, CDR2 FNYEAQ. The CDR3 protein is CASSFRGTGGSGANVLTF. The CDR3 DNA reads TGTGCCAGCAGCTTCCGGGGTACAGGGGGCTCTGGGGCCAACGTCCTGACTTTC.